This T cell receptor (beta chain) was documented in a study of regulatory T cells in long-lasting Graves disease. CDR3 regions were amplified by Arm-PCR using iRepertoire HTBI primers to build TCR beta libraries. TCRdb ran MiXCR on the multiplex PCR reads and lists one entry per CDR3 protein. Of roughly 450,000 distinct CDR3 sequences listed, 20% to 25% are singletons. This clonotype was counted many times. Its antigen is not known. The study, taken as a whole, reports: Among samples with persistent disease, TRBV28, TRBJ1-2 and TRBJ2-5 were favored.

Noted time point: persistent/refractory GD, antithyroid drugs over 5 years with positive TRAb. From RNA extracted from PBMCs, the TCR library was made. Graves' disease diagnoses followed American Thyroid Association guidelines. This CDR3 has 16 amino acids. Trimming shortened V by 0 bases and J by 2 bases, and 9 bases separated the two germline ends. Germline loops: CDR1 SGHRS, CDR2 YFSETQ. The receptor was derived from a female donor with Graves disease. The sequencing used peripheral blood mononuclear cells (PBMCs), collected when the disease was refractory, from a patient treated with antithyroid drugs. The rearrangement links TRBV5-1 to TRBJ1-6; D remains unclear. Written as DNA, the CDR3 is TGCGCCAGCAGCTTGGAGGGAAGCGCCTATAATTCACCCCTCCACTTT. It yields the protein CASSLEGSAYNSPLHF.